This TCR beta chain is from a study of OX40 agonist ivuxolimab in advanced cancers. Study context: Enrollees could have had prior anti-PD-1, anti-PD-L1 or anti-CTLA-4 therapy, which about 40% had received.

Some clones are missing from TCRdb's copy, which holds only in-frame ones; the method was immunoSEQ multiplex PCR. Counted here are 90,000 to 100,000 clones, 87% occurring once; the ten biggest clones make up 0.5% to 0.55%. The study, taken as a whole, reports: Nonresponders included some who also had low normalized T-cell clonal expansion.

The CDR3 is 15 residues long. CDR1 is SGHTA, CDR2 FQGNSA, per germline. V was cut by 4 bases and J by 2 bases, with 13 bases left in between. Any history of autoimmune disease or systemic immunosuppression disqualified patients. Drawing of blood for sampling happened at baseline, at cycle 4 day 1, and at cycle 7 day 1. In the case of this clone: Its antigen remains unknown.

The chain recombines TRBV7-2 with TRBJ2-3; no definite D call. The clonotype comes from an adult with an advanced solid tumor such as melanoma, head and neck, liver or kidney cancer. Material: CD4+ or CD8+ T cells sorted from blood, obtained in a trial of the OX40 agonist ivuxolimab. The CDR3 sequence: CASSSRPRYTDTQYF. DNA for the CDR3: TGTGCCAGCAGCTCCCGGCCTCGTTACACAGATACGCAGTATTTT.